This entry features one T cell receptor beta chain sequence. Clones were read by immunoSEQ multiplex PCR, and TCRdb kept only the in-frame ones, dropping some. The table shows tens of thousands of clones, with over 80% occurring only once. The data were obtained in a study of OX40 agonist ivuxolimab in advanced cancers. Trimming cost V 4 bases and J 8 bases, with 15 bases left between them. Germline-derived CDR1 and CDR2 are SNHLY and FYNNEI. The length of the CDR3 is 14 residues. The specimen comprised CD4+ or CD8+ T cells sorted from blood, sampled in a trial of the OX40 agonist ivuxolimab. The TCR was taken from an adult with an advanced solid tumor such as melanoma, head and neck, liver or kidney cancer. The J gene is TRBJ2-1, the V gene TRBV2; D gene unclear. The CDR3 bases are TGTGCCAGCAGTGTAGACTCTCAAGGCGATGAGCAGTTCTTC. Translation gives CASSVDSQGDEQFF.